This T cell receptor (beta chain) was documented in a study of T-cell reconstitution after alpha-beta-depleted transplantation in children. Study-level points and caveats: About two months after transplant, alpha-beta T cells reportedly came from several hundred expanded graft clones. It was newly produced T cells that mostly accounted for T-cell counts and diversity one year after transplant. The high TCRbeta diversity at day 60 in some patients came from surviving recipient T cells and thymic progenitors.

At least ten counts were recorded for this clonotype. The antigen is unknown. CDR3 length equals 13 residues. V lost 3 bases and J lost 10, with 14 bases in between. Per germline, CDR1 SGDLS and CDR2 YYNGEE. Unique molecular identifiers were used in preparing the TCRbeta library. MiXCR, applied by TCRdb to the PCR reads, yields one record per CDR3 protein. The sample yields over 45,000 distinct CDR3 sequences, 44% seen once. This rearrangement joins TRBV9 to TRBJ2-1; D is tentatively TRBD1 or TRBD2 (5 bases each). This TCR was sampled from a male patient under 18 who had a stem cell transplant for acute lymphoblastic leukemia, so the T cells may come from the graft donor. Sequencing was performed on PBMCs, mostly from graft donor cells, taken 360 days after TCRalphabeta/CD19-depleted stem cell transplant. The CDR3 DNA reads as TGTGCCAGCAGCGGTCTCGGGGCTCGAGAGCAGTTCTTC. Protein: CASSGLGAREQFF.